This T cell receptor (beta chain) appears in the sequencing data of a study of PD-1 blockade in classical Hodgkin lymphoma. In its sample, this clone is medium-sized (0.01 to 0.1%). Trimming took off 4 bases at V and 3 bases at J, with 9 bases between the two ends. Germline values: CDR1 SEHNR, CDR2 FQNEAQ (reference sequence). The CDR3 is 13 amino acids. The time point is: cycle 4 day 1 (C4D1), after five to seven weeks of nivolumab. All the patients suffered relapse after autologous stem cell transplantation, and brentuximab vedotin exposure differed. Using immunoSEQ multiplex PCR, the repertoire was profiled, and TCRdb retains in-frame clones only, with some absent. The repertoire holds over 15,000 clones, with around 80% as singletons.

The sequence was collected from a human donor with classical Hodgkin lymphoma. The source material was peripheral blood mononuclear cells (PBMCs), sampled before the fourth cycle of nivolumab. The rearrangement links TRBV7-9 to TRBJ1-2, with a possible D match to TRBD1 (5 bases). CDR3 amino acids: CASSSTEYYGYTF. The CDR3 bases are TGTGCCAGCAGCTCGACAGAGTACTATGGCTACACCTTC.